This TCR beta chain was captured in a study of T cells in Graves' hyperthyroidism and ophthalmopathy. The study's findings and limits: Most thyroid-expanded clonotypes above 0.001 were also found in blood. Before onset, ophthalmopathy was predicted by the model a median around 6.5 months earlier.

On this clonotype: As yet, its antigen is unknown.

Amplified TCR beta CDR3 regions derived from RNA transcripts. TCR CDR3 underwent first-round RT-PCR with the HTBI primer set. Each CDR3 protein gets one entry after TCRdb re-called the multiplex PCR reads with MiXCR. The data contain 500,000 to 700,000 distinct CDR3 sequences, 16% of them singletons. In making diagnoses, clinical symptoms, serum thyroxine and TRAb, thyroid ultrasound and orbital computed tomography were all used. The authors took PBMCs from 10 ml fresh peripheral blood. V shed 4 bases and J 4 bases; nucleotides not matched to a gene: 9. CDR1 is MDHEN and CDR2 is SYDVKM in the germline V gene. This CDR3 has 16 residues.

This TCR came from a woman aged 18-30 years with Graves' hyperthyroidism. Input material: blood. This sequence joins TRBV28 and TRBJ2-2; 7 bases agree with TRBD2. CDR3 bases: TGTGCCAGCAGTTCACTACCCGGGACTACCACCGGGGAGCTGTTTTTT. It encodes CASSSLPGTTTGELFF.